This T cell receptor (beta chain) came from a study of T cells after yellow fever vaccination. Findings of the study overall: Repertoires sorted by FACS could include abundant clonotypes that are contaminants from the bulk population. The secondary response was weaker, and its peak arrived faster, on day 5 versus 15.

MiXCR, applied by TCRdb to the 5' RACE reads, yields one record per CDR3 protein. Of more than 350,000 distinct CDR3 sequences in the sample, under 14% were seen once. This clonotype was seen more than once but under ten times. The antigen remains undetermined. The input for sequencing was PBMCs, taken on the day of the first yellow fever vaccination. This TCR was recovered from a man aged 18 to 35 who received the YFV17D yellow fever vaccine.

CDR3 amino acids: CASSLGRHTIYF. The CDR3 nucleotides are TGTGCCAGCAGCCTCGGCCGGCACACCATATATTTT. V is TRBV11-2 and J is TRBJ1-3; D remains ambiguous. Trimming stripped 5 bases from V and 8 bases from J, with 10 bases between. Germline CDR1 is SGHAT and CDR2 is FQNNGV. This CDR3 contains 12 residues.